This TCR beta chain was identified during a study of control samples from healthy donors and cancer patients. CDR1 is LGHDT and CDR2 is YNNKEL in the germline V gene (reference sequence). Trimming left V 6 bases short and J 7 bases short, with 19 bases between. CDR3 length: 14 amino acids. Repertoires were generated with immunoSEQ multiplex PCR, while TCRdb's copy carries only in-frame clones and drops some. Of 150,000 to 200,000 clones in the sample, 80% to 90% were seen once. Sequenced material: blood. V and J are TRBV3-1 (or the pseudogene TRBV3-2) and TRBJ2-7, with D perhaps TRBD1 (6 bases). This receptor was identified in a man between 25 and 39 years old in good health. The CDR3 is CASSRQGSSLEQYF. The CDR3 DNA reads TGTGCCAGCAGTCGTCAGGGGTCCTCCCTTGAGCAGTACTTC.